The sequence of this T cell receptor beta chain was determined in a study of CD8 T cells in ankylosing spondylitis. Findings and limits, study-wide: Disease-linked clones bore a CD8+ phenotype, appearing relatively rarely in peripheral blood.

On this clonotype: Its antigen is not identified.

TCRdb reprocessed the 5' RACE reads via MiXCR and lists one record per CDR3 protein. The table has about 300,000 distinct CDR3 sequences, 20% seen once. Losses at the gene ends were 1 base for V and 0 bases for J; bases not matched to a gene: 0. This CDR3 spans 15 amino acids. Sample: blood, either unsorted or a sorted T cell fraction (not recorded which). V gene TRBV12-3 or TRBV12-4 combines with J gene TRBJ1-5; 7 bases are shared with TRBD1. The source of this sequence is a female donor with ankylosing spondylitis or in good health (not recorded which). Here the CDR3 DNA reads TGTGCCAGCAGTTTAGACAGGGGTAGCAATCAGCCCCAGCATTTT. Translated, it gives CASSLDRGSNQPQHF.